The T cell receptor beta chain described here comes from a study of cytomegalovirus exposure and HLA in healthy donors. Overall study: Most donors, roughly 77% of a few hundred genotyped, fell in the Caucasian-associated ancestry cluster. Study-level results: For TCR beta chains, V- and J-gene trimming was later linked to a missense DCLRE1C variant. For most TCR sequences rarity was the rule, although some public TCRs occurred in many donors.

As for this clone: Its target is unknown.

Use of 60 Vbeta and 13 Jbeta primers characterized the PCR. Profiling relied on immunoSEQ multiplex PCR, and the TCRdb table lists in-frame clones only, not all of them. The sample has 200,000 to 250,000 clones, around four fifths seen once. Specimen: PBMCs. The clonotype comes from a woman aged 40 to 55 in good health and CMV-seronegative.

The CDR3 here is CASSGGTGTQYF. The CDR3 DNA reads as TGTGCCAGCAGCGGGGGGACTGGGACCCAGTACTTC. This chain connects TRBV9 to TRBJ2-5, with D possibly TRBD2 on 6 matching bases. Germline lookup yields CDR1 SGDLS and CDR2 YYNGEE. V was shortened by 3 bases and J by 7 bases, with 10 bases between the two germline ends. The CDR3 extends over 12 amino acids.